This note documents a single TCR beta chain sequence. The target antigen is unknown. Trimming shortened V by 3 bases and J by 5 bases, and 13 bases separated the two germline ends. The CDR3 has 14 residues. CDR1 and CDR2 (germline): LNHNV, YYDKDF (reference sequence). This record belongs to a study of T cell responses to AZD1222 COVID-19 vaccine. Sequencing used immunoSEQ multiplex PCR; TCRdb keeps in-frame clones, though not all of them. The sample includes tens of thousands of clones, roughly 88% of them seen just once. Findings and caveats of the study: White British donors predominated, females outnumbered males, and clonal diversity was possibly underestimated. After the peak T cell response, and only then, were repertoires sampled.

The J gene is TRBJ2-5, the V gene TRBV15; D may match TRBD1 or TRBD2 (6 bases each). This clonotype originated in an adult in good health. The specimen was peripheral blood, collected on day 0 of AZD1222 vaccination. CDR3 in amino acids: CATSSGGGWETQYF. CDR3 bases: TGTGCCACCAGCAGCGGAGGGGGGTGGGAGACCCAGTACTTC.